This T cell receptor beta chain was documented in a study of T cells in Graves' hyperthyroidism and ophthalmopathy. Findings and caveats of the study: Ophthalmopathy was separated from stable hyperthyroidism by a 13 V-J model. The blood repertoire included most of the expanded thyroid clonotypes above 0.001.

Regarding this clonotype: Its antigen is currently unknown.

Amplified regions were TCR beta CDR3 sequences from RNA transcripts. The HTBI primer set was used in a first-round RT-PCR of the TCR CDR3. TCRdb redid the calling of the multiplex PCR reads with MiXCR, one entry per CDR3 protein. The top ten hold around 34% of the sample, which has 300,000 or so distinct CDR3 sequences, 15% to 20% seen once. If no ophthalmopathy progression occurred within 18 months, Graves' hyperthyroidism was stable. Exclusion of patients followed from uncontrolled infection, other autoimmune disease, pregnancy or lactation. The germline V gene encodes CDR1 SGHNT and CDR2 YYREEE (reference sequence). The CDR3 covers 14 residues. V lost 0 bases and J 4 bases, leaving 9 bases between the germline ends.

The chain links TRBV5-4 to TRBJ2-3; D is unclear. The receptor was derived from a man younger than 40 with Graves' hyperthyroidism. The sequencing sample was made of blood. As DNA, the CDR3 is TGTGCCAGCAGCTTGGCTTCGGGCCCAGATACGCAGTATTTT. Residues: CASSLASGPDTQYF.